The clone carrying this T cell receptor beta chain came up a few times. The sample comes from a study of T-cell reconstitution after alpha-beta-depleted transplantation in children. Preparation of the TCRbeta library used unique molecular identifiers. TCRdb independently ran MiXCR on the PCR reads; one entry per CDR3 protein. There are about 350,000 distinct CDR3 sequences in the sample; about 14% occur only once, and roughly 4.3% lies in the top ten. Trimming pared 2 bases from V and 5 bases from J, leaving 10 bases between. The CDR3 is 13 residues long. Germline lookup yields CDR1 SGHRS and CDR2 YFSETQ.

This chain connects TRBV5-1 to TRBJ1-2, with D perhaps matching TRBD1 (6 bases). Sequenced here: PBMCs, sampled from the stem cell graft. This clonotype originated in a human donor who donated a stem cell graft to a child with Fanconi anemia. The CDR3 DNA is TGCGCCAGCAGCTTTGGACAGACTTATGGCTACACCTTC. The encoded protein is CASSFGQTYGYTF. The entire variable domain, with the rest obtained from reference TRBV5-1 and TRBJ1-2, is as follows: KAGVTQTPRYLIKTRGQQVTLSCSPISGHRSVSWYQQTPGQGLQFLFEYFSETQRNKGNFPGRFSGRQFSNSRSEMNVSTLELGDSALYLCASSFGQTYGYTFGSGTRLTVV.